Sequencing of this T cell receptor beta chain was carried out in a study of T cell responses to AZD1222 COVID-19 vaccine. Germline lookup yields CDR1 MGHDK and CDR2 SYGVNS. This CDR3 region has 11 residues. Study-level points and caveats: CD4 TCRs linked to vaccination spanned spike, dominating at 160-218 and 743-854. Clonal diversity was possibly underestimated; the donors were predominantly white British and more often female. Breadth and depth of Spike-specific TCRs rose after two AZD1222 doses.

With respect to this clone: Antigen specificity is unknown.

Using immunoSEQ multiplex PCR, the repertoire was profiled, and TCRdb retains in-frame clones only, with some absent. Of more than 95,000 clones in the sample, roughly 91% were seen once. The V gene is TRBV25-1, the J gene TRBJ1-4; no firm D call. The receptor was derived from an adult in good health. This specimen was peripheral blood, taken on day 0 of AZD1222 vaccination. The CDR3, as DNA: TGTGCTATTCGAATCGGGGAAAAACTGTTTTTT. Amino acids: CAIRIGEKLFF.